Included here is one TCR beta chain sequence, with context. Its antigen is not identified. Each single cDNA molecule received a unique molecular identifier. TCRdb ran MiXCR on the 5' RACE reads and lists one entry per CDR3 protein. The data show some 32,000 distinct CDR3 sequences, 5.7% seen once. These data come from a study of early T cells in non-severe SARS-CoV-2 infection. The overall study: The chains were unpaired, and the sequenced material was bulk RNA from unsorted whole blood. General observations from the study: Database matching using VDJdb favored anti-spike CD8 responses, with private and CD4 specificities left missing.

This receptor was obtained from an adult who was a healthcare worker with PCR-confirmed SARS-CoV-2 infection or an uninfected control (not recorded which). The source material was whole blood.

CDR3 residues: CASRESGRATGELFF. CDR3 nucleotides: TGTGCCAGCAGAGAGAGCGGGAGGGCCACCGGGGAGCTGTTTTTT. This chain uses TRBV6-2 or TRBV6-3 with TRBJ2-2; 10 bases are a match to TRBD2. The CDR3 totals 15 residues. Germline assignment: CDR1 MNHEY and CDR2 SVGEGT. V was pared by 6 bases and J by 4 bases, with 5 bases of the junction left unmatched.